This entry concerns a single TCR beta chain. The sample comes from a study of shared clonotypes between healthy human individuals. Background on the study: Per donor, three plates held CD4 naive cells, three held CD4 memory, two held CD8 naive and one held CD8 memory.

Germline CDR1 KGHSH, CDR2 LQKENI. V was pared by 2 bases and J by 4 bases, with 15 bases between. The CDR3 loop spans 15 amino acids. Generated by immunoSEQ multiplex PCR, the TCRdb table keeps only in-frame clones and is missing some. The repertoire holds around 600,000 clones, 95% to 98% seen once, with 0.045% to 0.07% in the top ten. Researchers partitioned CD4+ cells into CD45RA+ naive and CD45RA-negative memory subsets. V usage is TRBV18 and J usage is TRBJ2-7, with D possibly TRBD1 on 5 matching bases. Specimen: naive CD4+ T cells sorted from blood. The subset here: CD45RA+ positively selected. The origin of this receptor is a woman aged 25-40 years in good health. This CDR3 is CASSPLQESIYEQYF. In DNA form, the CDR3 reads TGTGCCAGCTCACCATTACAGGAGTCCATTTACGAGCAGTACTTC.